This T cell receptor beta chain was documented in a study of blood T cell repertoires in COVID-19. For the study at large: The United States, Italy and Spain provided the acute and convalescent COVID-19 samples. The analysed material was cDNA or gDNA that came from T cells, B-cell-depleted T cells, or PBMCs.

This CDR3 is 11 amino acids long. CDR1 is WSHSY, CDR2 SAAADI, per germline. Trimming left V 6 bases short and J 2 bases short, with 3 bases between. In the authors' methods: Using reference gene primer amplification, nucleated cell counts were estimated. Assay used: immunoSEQ multiplex PCR; TCRdb lists only in-frame clones, some missing. V and J calls and clone size are given by that table; D and trimming were obtained from the DNA. Among some 240,000 clones, about 79% were seen once, and the ten largest hold around 1.5%. Sequencing was performed on peripheral blood. The TCR originated in a woman in her 40s who had recovered from COVID-19. V and J are TRBV10-2 and TRBJ2-3, with D uncertain. Here the CDR3 reads CASSFTDTQYF. The CDR3 coding sequence is TGCGCCAGCAGCTTCACAGATACGCAGTATTTT.